The rows below give T cell receptor beta chains drawn from one sample of a study of cytomegalovirus exposure and HLA in healthy donors. Some clones are missing from TCRdb's copy, which holds only in-frame ones; the method was immunoSEQ multiplex PCR. The sample includes roughly 120,000 clones, 65% to 75% seen only once; the top ten take approximately 4.4%. Sample: PBMCs. The receptors shown here come from a man aged 30 to 39 in good health and CMV-seropositive. The CDR3 runs from the conserved cysteine through the conserved F or W. The D gene is left open where the match is weak. Only part of the rows carry a size: once, few, many, or a class if the clone is expanded.

j_gene: TRBJ1-3
v_gene: TRBV4-1
d_gene: NA
abundance: NA
CDR3nt: TGCGCCAGCAGCCGGGGGGGGCTTGGAAACACCATATATTTT
CDR3aa: CASSRGGLGNTIYF

j_gene: TRBJ1-6
v_gene: TRBV7-9
d_gene: NA
abundance: NA
CDR3nt: TGTGCCAGCAGCTCGTCGGTTGGCAGGGCCAATTCACCCCTCCACTTT
CDR3aa: CASSSSVGRANSPLHF

j_gene: TRBJ2-7
v_gene: TRBV10-2
d_gene: TRBD1
abundance: NA
CDR3nt: TGCGCCAGCAGGCGGGACAGGGTAGGCGAGCAGTACTTC
CDR3aa: CASRRDRVGEQYF

j_gene: TRBJ1-2
v_gene: TRBV28
d_gene: NA
abundance: once
CDR3nt: TGTGCCAGCAGGGGGCCCCGACCGGATGGCTACACCTTC
CDR3aa: CASRGPRPDGYTF

j_gene: TRBJ2-5
v_gene: TRBV11-2
d_gene: TRBD1
abundance: NA
CDR3nt: TGTGCCAGCTCGCCGGGGACAGGGGGCCAAGAGACCCAGTACTTC
CDR3aa: CASSPGTGGQETQYF

j_gene: TRBJ2-1
v_gene: TRBV7-9
d_gene: TRBD2
abundance: few
CDR3nt: TGTGCCAGCAGCTTGCTAGCGGGGGACTCCTACAATGAGCAGTTCTTC
CDR3aa: CASSLLAGDSYNEQFF

j_gene: TRBJ2-7
v_gene: TRBV7-8
d_gene: TRBD1
abundance: NA
CDR3nt: TGTGCCAGCAGCCCCGGAGACCGGGACAGGGGACACGAGCAGTACTTC
CDR3aa: CASSPGDRDRGHEQYF

j_gene: TRBJ1-1
v_gene: TRBV4-1
d_gene: NA
abundance: few
CDR3nt: TGCGCCAGCAGCCAAAGGGAGAGGAACACTGAAGCTTTCTTT
CDR3aa: CASSQRERNTEAFF

j_gene: TRBJ1-6
v_gene: TRBV7-2
d_gene: TRBD1
abundance: NA
CDR3nt: TGTGCCAGCAGCAGGGACAGGGGAGCCCTCCACTTT
CDR3aa: CASSRDRGALHF

j_gene: TRBJ2-1
v_gene: TRBV6-6
d_gene: TRBD1
abundance: NA
CDR3nt: TGTGCCAGCAGTCAGACAGGGGACTTGGGGAATGAGCAGTTCTTC
CDR3aa: CASSQTGDLGNEQFF

j_gene: TRBJ1-6
v_gene: TRBV10-3
d_gene: TRBD1
abundance: NA
CDR3nt: TGTGCCATCAGTGCGGGACAGGATAATTCACCCCTCCACTTT
CDR3aa: CAISAGQDNSPLHF

j_gene: TRBJ2-5
v_gene: TRBV5-1
d_gene: TRBD1
abundance: NA
CDR3nt: TGCGCCAGCAGCTCTACAGGGGGCTGGCTTGAGGAGACCCAGTACTTC
CDR3aa: CASSSTGGWLEETQYF

j_gene: TRBJ1-1
v_gene: TRBV28
d_gene: NA
abundance: once
CDR3nt: TGTGCCAGCAGTTCCCCCGCCCGGGGGGGCACTGAAGCTTTCTTT
CDR3aa: CASSSPARGGTEAFF

j_gene: TRBJ2-6
v_gene: TRBV19
d_gene: TRBD2
abundance: NA
CDR3nt: TGTGCCAGTATCCGTGAGGGTCGGGGGGGCCCTGGGGCCAACGTCCTGACTTTC
CDR3aa: CASIREGRGGPGANVLTF

j_gene: TRBJ2-5
v_gene: TRBV4-3
d_gene: NA
abundance: NA
CDR3nt: TGCGCCAGCAGCCAAAACCTTGGACAGCAAGAGACCCAGTACTTC
CDR3aa: CASSQNLGQQETQYF

j_gene: TRBJ1-4
v_gene: TRBV27
d_gene: NA
abundance: NA
CDR3nt: TGTGCCAGCAGTTTTCGTGAAAAACTGTTTTTT
CDR3aa: CASSFREKLFF

j_gene: TRBJ2-5
v_gene: TRBV4-1
d_gene: TRBD1
abundance: NA
CDR3nt: TGCGCCAGCAGCCCCCGACAGGGGGGGGAGACCCAGTACTTC
CDR3aa: CASSPRQGGETQYF

j_gene: TRBJ1-6
v_gene: TRBV28
d_gene: NA
abundance: few
CDR3nt: TGTGCCAGCAGGAGCAGGGAGGCGTCACCCCTCCACTTT
CDR3aa: CASRSREASPLHF

j_gene: TRBJ2-7
v_gene: TRBV13
d_gene: TRBD2
abundance: NA
CDR3nt: TGTGCCAGCAGCTTGGGACTAGCGGGTTCCTACGAGCAGTACTTC
CDR3aa: CASSLGLAGSYEQYF

j_gene: TRBJ1-4
v_gene: TRBV19
d_gene: NA
abundance: NA
CDR3nt: TGTGCCAGTAGTATCAGGGTGTACAGTGAAAAACTGTTTTTT
CDR3aa: CASSIRVYSEKLFF

j_gene: TRBJ1-6
v_gene: TRBV7-9
d_gene: NA
abundance: NA
CDR3nt: TGTGCCAGCAGCCCGGACGGTCTAGCGGGTTCACCCCTCCACTTT
CDR3aa: CASSPDGLAGSPLHF

j_gene: TRBJ2-1
v_gene: TRBV4-3
d_gene: TRBD2
abundance: NA
CDR3nt: TGCGCCAGCAGCCGCCAGACTAGCGCGCTAGTCAATGAGCAGTTCTTC
CDR3aa: CASSRQTSALVNEQFF

j_gene: TRBJ1-4
v_gene: TRBV5-1
d_gene: NA
abundance: NA
CDR3nt: TGCGCCAGCAGAACCTCAGGATCTGCAACTAATGAAAAACTGTTTTTT
CDR3aa: CASRTSGSATNEKLFF

j_gene: TRBJ2-7
v_gene: TRBV19
d_gene: NA
abundance: NA
CDR3nt: TGTGCCAGTAGTATAGAGGGAGGACGCACCTACGAGCAGTACTTC
CDR3aa: CASSIEGGRTYEQYF

j_gene: TRBJ2-5
v_gene: TRBV11-2
d_gene: NA
abundance: NA
CDR3nt: TGTGCCAGCAGCCCTTTAATAGCGTTGGAGACCCAGTACTTC
CDR3aa: CASSPLIALETQYF

j_gene: TRBJ1-6
v_gene: TRBV15
d_gene: NA
abundance: NA
CDR3nt: TGTGCCACCAGCAGAGATCTCGGAGCTGCCTCCTATAATTCACCCCTCCACTTT
CDR3aa: CATSRDLGAASYNSPLHF

j_gene: TRBJ2-1
v_gene: TRBV19
d_gene: NA
abundance: NA
CDR3nt: TGTGCCAGTAGTATCAGCGGTTTTAGCTCCTACAATGAGCAGTTCTTC
CDR3aa: CASSISGFSSYNEQFF

j_gene: TRBJ2-1
v_gene: TRBV4-2
d_gene: TRBD2
abundance: NA
CDR3nt: TGTGCCAGCAGCCAAGTCATGACTAGCGGGAGAAGCTCCTACAATGAGCAGTTCTTC
CDR3aa: CASSQVMTSGRSSYNEQFF

j_gene: TRBJ1-1
v_gene: TRBV7-8
d_gene: NA
abundance: NA
CDR3nt: TGTGCCAGCGCACGTGAAGGGGCCTTGGGCACTGAAGCTTTCTTT
CDR3aa: CASAREGALGTEAFF

j_gene: TRBJ1-6
v_gene: TRBV6-5
d_gene: NA
abundance: NA
CDR3nt: TGTGCCAGCAGTTACAGGGGGAGTCCCAATAATTCACCCCTCCACTTT
CDR3aa: CASSYRGSPNNSPLHF

j_gene: TRBJ2-4
v_gene: TRBV6-5
d_gene: NA
abundance: NA
CDR3nt: TGTGCCGACCCAGGGTTAGGGGCCAAAAACATTCAGTACTTC
CDR3aa: CADPGLGAKNIQYF

j_gene: TRBJ1-2
v_gene: TRBV7-2
d_gene: NA
abundance: NA
CDR3nt: TGTGCCAGCAGCTTAGCTGGGGCGAGCAGAGGCTACACCTTC
CDR3aa: CASSLAGASRGYTF

j_gene: TRBJ2-6
v_gene: TRBV11-2
d_gene: NA
abundance: NA
CDR3nt: TGTGCCAGCAGCTTAGGTGGCAGGCTGACGCTGGGGGCCAACGTCCTGACTTTC
CDR3aa: CASSLGGRLTLGANVLTF

j_gene: TRBJ2-3
v_gene: TRBV5-1
d_gene: TRBD1
abundance: NA
CDR3nt: TGCGCCAGCAGCTTGGGGACAGGGGGCACAGATACGCAGTATTTT
CDR3aa: CASSLGTGGTDTQYF

j_gene: TRBJ1-2
v_gene: TRBV30
d_gene: NA
abundance: NA
CDR3nt: TGTGCCTGGACCAGGGGAGATGGCTACACCTTC
CDR3aa: CAWTRGDGYTF

j_gene: TRBJ1-1
v_gene: TRBV19
d_gene: NA
abundance: few
CDR3nt: TGTGCCAGTAGTAAATACTCTCGGACAGCCTACACTGAAGCTTTCTTT
CDR3aa: CASSKYSRTAYTEAFF

j_gene: TRBJ2-3
v_gene: TRBV6-4
d_gene: TRBD2
abundance: NA
CDR3nt: TGTGCCAGCAGTGACACTAGCGGGCCAGATACGCAGTATTTT
CDR3aa: CASSDTSGPDTQYF

j_gene: TRBJ1-1
v_gene: TRBV6-1
d_gene: NA
abundance: NA
CDR3nt: TGTGCCAGCAGTGTAGCCCCAAACACTGAAGCTTTCTTT
CDR3aa: CASSVAPNTEAFF

j_gene: TRBJ1-1
v_gene: TRBV28
d_gene: NA
abundance: NA
CDR3nt: TGTGCCAGCAGTTTGGGTAGGGGGGGGACTGAAGCTTTCTTT
CDR3aa: CASSLGRGGTEAFF

j_gene: TRBJ2-3
v_gene: TRBV6-5
d_gene: TRBD1
abundance: NA
CDR3nt: TGTGCCAGCAGTTACTCCAGGGGGCGCGGAGATACGCAGTATTTT
CDR3aa: CASSYSRGRGDTQYF

j_gene: TRBJ1-1
v_gene: TRBV29-1
d_gene: NA
abundance: few
CDR3nt: TGCAGCGTCCGCCCGGTTACTGAAGCTTTCTTT
CDR3aa: CSVRPVTEAFF

j_gene: TRBJ2-2
v_gene: TRBV5-1
d_gene: NA
abundance: NA
CDR3nt: TGCGCCAGCAGCTTGAGTGGCCCCGACACCGGGGAGCTGTTTTTT
CDR3aa: CASSLSGPDTGELFF

j_gene: TRBJ1-2
v_gene: TRBV19
d_gene: NA
abundance: NA
CDR3nt: TGTGCCAGTAGTCCAGGGAGGGGCTACACCTTC
CDR3aa: CASSPGRGYTF

j_gene: TRBJ2-7
v_gene: TRBV9
d_gene: NA
abundance: once
CDR3nt: TGTGCCAGCTCTAATAAGGGGCAGGGGATCGGCGACGAGCAGTACTTC
CDR3aa: CASSNKGQGIGDEQYF

j_gene: TRBJ1-4
v_gene: TRBV5-5
d_gene: NA
abundance: few
CDR3nt: TGTGCCAGCAGCTTGACAGTCCTAAATGAAAAACTGTTTTTT
CDR3aa: CASSLTVLNEKLFF

j_gene: TRBJ1-2
v_gene: TRBV2
d_gene: NA
abundance: many
CDR3nt: TGTGCCAGCAGTGGAAGCGGGAACTATGGCTACACCTTC
CDR3aa: CASSGSGNYGYTF

j_gene: TRBJ1-5
v_gene: TRBV6-5
d_gene: NA
abundance: NA
CDR3nt: TGTGCCAGCAGACCCGGGACACCTAGCAATCAGCCCCAGCATTTT
CDR3aa: CASRPGTPSNQPQHF

j_gene: TRBJ2-3
v_gene: TRBV4-3
d_gene: NA
abundance: NA
CDR3nt: TGCGCCAGCAGCCAGAGGGAGGATACGCAGTATTTT
CDR3aa: CASSQREDTQYF